These 18 T cell receptor beta chains share one sample of origin, sequenced in a study of blood T cell repertoires in COVID-19 (dated by TCRdb to the early 2020s). The library was generated by the immunoSEQ multiplex PCR assay. This is the immuneACCESS table as TCRdb keeps it, with only in-frame sequences that have V and J called. A part of the clones is gone; compared with another copy, unresolved V genes explain less than half, and the rest is unexplained. The sample yields about 180,000 clones; about 88% were counted once. The ten largest clones capture roughly 9% of the sample. The source material was PBMCs or T cells enriched from blood (not recorded which). These receptors were collected from a young woman who had recovered from COVID-19.

This clone was seen only once. The V call is TRBV19, the J call TRBJ1-3, with 7 positions matching TRBD1. This CDR3 is built from 14 residues. V shed 5 bases and J 4 bases; nucleotides not matched to a gene: 5. Germline loops: CDR1 LNHDA, CDR2 SQIVND (reference sequence). CDR3 bases: TGTGCCAGTAGTCAACAGGGGAAAGGAAACACCATATATTTT. Its translation: CASSQQGKGNTIYF.

This chain connects TRBV9 to TRBJ1-1; 7 bases agree with TRBD1. Germline CDR1 reads SGDLS; CDR2 reads YYNGEE. This CDR3 comprises 15 residues. V shed 3 bases, J shed 0 bases, and the junction held 5 bases outside the gene matches. The CDR3 coding sequence is TGTGCCAGCAGCGACCGGGACAGCATGAACACTGAAGCTTTCTTT. This encodes CASSDRDSMNTEAFF.

In this sample, this clone turned up a few times. The rearrangement joins TRBV19 to TRBJ2-5; 10 bases fit TRBD1. Germline V CDR1 and CDR2: LNHDA, SQIVND (reference sequence). The CDR3 is 18 residues long. Trimming at V came to 3 bases and at J to 1 base, leaving 11 bases not matched to a gene. DNA of the CDR3: TGTGCCAGTAGTATGGTATTCGGGACAGGGGTGGTCCAAGAGACCCAGTACTTC. Translating it yields CASSMVFGTGVVQETQYF.

J is TRBJ2-7 and V is TRBV10-2; 11 nucleotides align to TRBD2. Germline assignment: CDR1 WSHSY and CDR2 SAAADI. This CDR3 contains 15 residues. J was trimmed by 4 bases and V by 7 bases; bases with no gene match: 9. CDR3 coding DNA: TGCGCCAGCAAGTTGGCTAGCGGGGGGACTTACGAGCAGTACTTC. Translation gives CASKLASGGTYEQYF.

The chain recombines TRBV11-2 with TRBJ2-3; weak D call: TRBD1 (5 bases). Looked up from germline, CDR1 is SGHAT and CDR2 is FQNNGV. This CDR3 contains 15 residues. With 4 bases removed from V and 0 bases from J, the gap between germline ends came to 11 bases. This CDR3 reads CASSYQGFSTDTQYF. Here the CDR3 DNA reads TGTGCCAGCAGCTACCAGGGATTTAGCACAGATACGCAGTATTTT.

The chain couples TRBV6-5 to TRBJ1-5, with 8 bases fitting TRBD1. Germline V gene data show CDR1 as MNHEY and CDR2 as SVGAGI. V dropped 7 bases and J dropped 11; count of bases not matched to a gene: 13. This CDR3 is built from 14 residues. The CDR3 nucleotides are TGTGCCAGCAAACCTCAGGGGGCGAATGGGGCCCAGCATTTT. Its translation: CASKPQGANGAQHF.

V is TRBV29-1 and J is TRBJ2-2; TRBD2 is a possible D gene (6 bases). V was shortened by 5 bases and J by 6 bases, with 13 bases between the two germline ends. Germline CDR1 is SQVTM and CDR2 is ANQGSEA. This CDR3 has 13 residues. CDR3 region: CSVLRSSAGELFF. The CDR3 DNA is TGCAGCGTTCTGAGGTCTAGCGCCGGGGAGCTGTTTTTT.

This sequence joins TRBV18 and TRBJ1-1; D is unclear. The CDR3 runs to 15 residues. Germline loops: CDR1 KGHSH, CDR2 LQKENI. V gave up 6 bases and J gave up 9 bases, with 23 bases separating them. The CDR3 protein is CASSRPGGREPQAFF. DNA for the CDR3: TGTGCCAGCTCTCGGCCCGGTGGGAGGGAGCCGCAAGCTTTCTTT.

In this sample, this clone turned up once. The gene calls are TRBV5-8 and TRBJ1-1, with D maybe TRBD1 (5 bases). Germline V CDR1 and CDR2: SGHTS, YDEGEE. V lost 2 bases and J lost 8, with 13 bases in between. The CDR3 runs 13 residues. The CDR3 nucleotides read TGTGCCAGCAGCTTAAAACGGGGGAGCGAAGCTTTCTTT. Translating gives CASSLKRGSEAFF. Complete variable domain (other parts from reference TRBV5-8 and TRBJ1-1): EAGVTQSPTHLIKTRGQQATLRCSPISGHTSVYWYQQALGLGLQFLLWYDEGEERNRGNFPPRFSGRQFPNYSSELNVNALELEDSALYLCASSLKRGSEAFFGQGTRLTVV.

V and J are TRBV7-8 and TRBJ2-3, with 7 bases fitting TRBD1. Germline assignment: CDR1 SGHVS and CDR2 FQNEAQ. J lost 2 bases, V lost 5 bases, and 10 bases had no gene match. The length of the CDR3 is 16 residues. The CDR3 sequence: CASSPGTVATTDTQYF. DNA for the CDR3: TGTGCCAGCAGCCCGGGGACAGTTGCCACCACAGATACGCAGTATTTT.

CDR3 sequence: CSASGLQRQVTDTQYF. Here the CDR3 DNA reads TGCAGTGCTAGTGGGCTTCAGAGACAGGTCACAGATACGCAGTATTTT. V gene TRBV20-1 combines with J gene TRBJ2-3; a possible D gene is TRBD1 (6 bases). The CDR3 length is 16 residues. The germline V gene encodes CDR1 DFQATT and CDR2 SNEGSKA (reference sequence). The V end was cut by 3 bases, the J end by 2 bases, with 18 bases between.

This clone showed up just once. The chain joins TRBV21-1 to TRBJ2-3; the listed D gene, TRBD1, was not tested against the DNA. TRBV21-1 is tagged as a pseudogene. CDR3 length equals 17 residues. The CDR3 sequence: CASSKVRGRDVADTQYF. In DNA, the CDR3 is TGTGCCAGCAGCAAAGTTAGGGGGCGAGATGTTGCAGATACGCAGTATTTT.

V and J are TRBV6-4 and TRBJ1-3; D ambiguous. The germline V and J ends were trimmed by 10 bases and 3 bases, with 22 bases remaining between them. The CDR3 extends over 16 amino acids. CDR1 and CDR2 (germline): MRHNA, SNTAGT. CDR3 residues: CATKDTESLGGNTIYF. The CDR3 bases are TGTGCCACAAAAGACACCGAGAGTCTGGGTGGAAACACCATATATTTT.

This sequence joins TRBV24-1 and TRBJ2-1; D perhaps matches TRBD1 (6 bases). With 5 bases removed from V and 10 bases from J, the gap between germline ends came to 29 bases. Germline assignment: CDR1 KGHDR and CDR2 SFDVKD. The CDR3 has 18 amino acids. In nucleotides, the CDR3 is TGTGCCACCAGTGGTAGCGCCGTAGACAGGTCACGCATGTGGGAGCAGTTCTTC. It is translated as CATSGSAVDRSRMWEQFF.

J is TRBJ2-1 and V is TRBV11-3, with 7 bases identical to TRBD1. This CDR3 spans 14 amino acids. Germline values: CDR1 SGHNT, CDR2 YENEEA. The V segment lost 5 bases and the J segment 9 bases; nucleotides outside the gene matches: 10. CDR3 amino acids: CASSPQMAGGEQFF. Written as DNA, the CDR3 is TGTGCCAGCAGCCCCCAGATGGCAGGGGGTGAGCAGTTCTTC.

The rearrangement uses TRBV4-2 and TRBJ2-5, with a weak D call TRBD2 (5 bases). The CDR3 loop spans 16 amino acids. The germline gives CDR1 LGHNA, CDR2 YNFKEQ. Deletions cut 0 bases from V and 7 bases from J, with 18 bases between. For the CDR3, the DNA is TGTGCCAGCAGCCAAGATCCCGGAGGACTCGGAATGACCCAGTACTTC. Its translation: CASSQDPGGLGMTQYF.

The chain carries TRBV7-2 and TRBJ2-2; TRBD2 agrees at 11 bases. CDR3 size: 16 residues. Looked up from germline, CDR1 is SGHTA and CDR2 is FQGNSA. The V and J ends lost 1 base and 6 bases, in that order; junction bases with no gene match: 4. The CDR3, as DNA: TGTGCCAGCAGCTTAGTAGCGGGAGGGGGGCCCGGGGAGCTGTTTTTT. Encoded protein: CASSLVAGGGPGELFF.

This clone was found a few times. DNA for the CDR3: TGTGCCAGCAGCGAAATCAACAGGTTGGGTGGCTACACCTTC. This encodes CASSEINRLGGYTF. The V gene is TRBV9, the J gene TRBJ1-2, with a weak D call TRBD1 (5 bases). In germline, CDR1 is SGDLS, CDR2 YYNGEE. V shed 3 bases and J shed 7 bases, with 16 bases lying between them. CDR3 size: 14 residues.